Below, 20 T cell receptor beta chains from the same sample are listed, as sequenced in a study of T-cell reconstitution after alpha-beta-depleted transplantation in children. TCRbeta library preparation incorporated unique molecular identifiers. TCRdb independently ran MiXCR on the PCR reads; one entry per CDR3 protein. The table records 450,000 to 600,000 distinct CDR3 sequences, over 10% of them present only once. The material sequenced was PBMCs, mostly from graft donor cells, taken 360 days after TCRalphabeta/CD19-depleted stem cell transplant. Source of these receptors: a male patient aged 10 to 17 who had a stem cell transplant for acute myeloid leukemia, so the T cells may come from the graft donor.

This clonotype was seen repeatedly, ten times or more. V gene TRBV12-3 or TRBV12-4 combines with J gene TRBJ2-7; D might be TRBD1 or TRBD2, each matching 5 bases. The CDR3 is 14 amino acids. The V end lost 6 bases, the J end lost 1 base, and 13 bases lay between the germline ends. The CDR3 DNA reads as TGTGCCAGCAGAGGCTGGGGGAGATCCTACGAGCAGTACTTC. Its translation is CASRGWGRSYEQYF.

The chain has TRBV5-1 and TRBJ2-7, with 11 bases identical to TRBD2. The CDR3 runs to 15 residues. The ends lost 4 bases at V and 0 bases at J; junction bases unmatched: 3. Germline assignment: CDR1 SGHRS and CDR2 YFSETQ. Here the CDR3 DNA reads TGCGCCAGCAGCAGGACTAGCGGGTACTCCTACGAGCAGTACTTC. Translating it yields CASSRTSGYSYEQYF.

This clonotype has more than one count but fewer than ten. The genes are TRBV14 and TRBJ1-3; D gene uncertain. Between the trimmed V and J ends, which lost 0 bases and 0 bases, there was a span of 15 bases. CDR3 size: 18 residues. Germline V gene lookup returns CDR1 SGHDN and CDR2 FVKESK. The CDR3, as DNA: TGTGCCAGCAGCCAAGACTTCCCCGGTTGGATCTCTGGAAACACCATATATTTT. Protein product: CASSQDFPGWISGNTIYF.

Only a few counts were recorded for this clonotype. The chain has TRBV5-1 and TRBJ2-5, with 8 bases identical to TRBD1. The CDR3 has 14 amino acids. Trimming at V came to 3 bases and at J to 4 bases, leaving 5 bases not matched to a gene. Germline CDR1 SGHRS, CDR2 YFSETQ. The CDR3 bases are TGCGCCAGCAGCTCCAGGGGGCGAGGAGAGACCCAGTACTTC. Translation: CASSSRGRGETQYF.

This clonotype was seen at least ten times. The V and J genes are TRBV20-1 and TRBJ2-1; 8 nucleotides agree with TRBD2. CDR3 length: 15 amino acids. The V gene end was trimmed by 6 bases and the J gene end by 5 bases; junction bases not matched to a gene: 12. CDR1 and CDR2 (germline): DFQATT, SNEGSKA (reference sequence). DNA of the CDR3: TGCAGTGCCCCCCCGGTAGCGGGAAGAGACAATGAGCAGTTCTTC. The encoded protein is CSAPPVAGRDNEQFF.

This clonotype was recorded a few times. The chain is built from TRBV12-3 or TRBV12-4 and TRBJ2-7; D call uncertain. The CDR3 has 13 residues. V lost 3 bases, J lost 3 bases, and 9 bases lay in between. The CDR3 loop is CASSFGYRYEQYF. The CDR3 bases are TGTGCCAGCAGTTTCGGGTATCGCTACGAGCAGTACTTC.

This clonotype was detected a few times. The chain has TRBV2 and TRBJ2-3; D unclear. Per the germline V gene, CDR1 is SNHLY and CDR2 is FYNNEI. V was trimmed by 4 bases and J by 4 bases, leaving 9 bases between them. The CDR3 has 13 amino acids. This chain's CDR3 is CASSVSYPDTQYF. The CDR3, as DNA: TGTGCCAGCAGTGTAAGCTATCCAGATACGCAGTATTTT. Based on the CDR3 plus reference TRBV2 and TRBJ2-3, the full variable domain is EPEVTQTPSHQVTQMGQEVILRCVPISNHLYFYWYRQILGQKVEFLVSFYNNEISEKSEIFDDQFSVERPDGSNFTLKIRSTKLEDSAMYFCASSVSYPDTQYFGPGTRLTVL.

J is TRBJ2-7 and V is TRBV15; D is uncertain. This CDR3 spans 15 amino acids. Germline lookup yields CDR1 LNHNV and CDR2 YYDKDF (reference sequence). V was trimmed by 0 bases and J by 4 bases, leaving 13 bases between them. The CDR3 DNA reads TGTGCCACCAGCAGAGATCGGGCAGGTTATTACGAGCAGTACTTC. Translation gives CATSRDRAGYYEQYF.

This clonotype was counted a few times. The chain joins TRBV6-4 to TRBJ2-2; no clear D gene. Trimming removed 3 bases from V and 3 bases from J, with 8 bases in between. Germline CDR1 and CDR2: MRHNA and SNTAGT. The CDR3 extends over 14 amino acids. The DNA for the CDR3 is TGTGCCAGCAGTGAGACCAAGGACACCGGGGAGCTGTTTTTT. This gives the protein CASSETKDTGELFF.

This clonotype has a count of ten or more. The chain combines TRBV14 with TRBJ2-5; TRBD2 matches at 10 bases. With 0 bases clipped from V and 4 bases from J, the junction kept 5 bases outside the gene matches. Germline assignment: CDR1 SGHDN and CDR2 FVKESK. The CDR3 totals 16 residues. The CDR3 DNA follows: TGTGCCAGCAGCCAAGACCTAGCGGGAGTTTCAGAGACCCAGTACTTC. Translating gives CASSQDLAGVSETQYF. The whole variable domain, remainder taken from reference TRBV14 and TRBJ2-5, is EAGVTQFPSHSVIEKGQTVTLRCDPISGHDNLYWYRRVMGKEIKFLLHFVKESKQDESGMPNNRFLAERTGGTYSTLKVQPAELEDSGVYFCASSQDLAGVSETQYFGPGTRLLVL.

This clonotype was seen many times. V and J are TRBV12-3 or TRBV12-4 and TRBJ2-3; no definite D call. The V gene lost 3 bases and the J gene lost 1 base, with 11 bases spanning the gap. The CDR3 length is 15 residues. CDR3 residues: CASSFKGLRTDTQYF. As DNA, the CDR3 is TGTGCCAGCAGTTTTAAGGGCCTCCGCACAGATACGCAGTATTTT.

This clonotype has a handful of counts. The chain has TRBV4-3 and TRBJ2-2, with 13 nucleotides matching TRBD2. There are 16 residues in the CDR3. Trimming took 0 bases from V and 8 from J; bases not matched to a gene: 3. In germline, CDR1 is LGHNA, CDR2 YSLEER. CDR3 region: CASSQEPGLAGGELFF. The CDR3 DNA reads as TGCGCCAGCAGCCAAGAGCCGGGACTAGCGGGGGGGGAGCTGTTTTTT.

This clonotype was detected a few times. The chain links TRBV20-1 to TRBJ2-4; tentatively, D is TRBD2 (6 bases). CDR1 and CDR2 (germline): DFQATT, SNEGSKA (reference sequence). The CDR3 consists of 15 residues. Between the trimmed V and J ends, which lost 2 bases and 3 bases, there was a span of 14 bases. Written as DNA, the CDR3 is TGCAGTGCTAGATTTTCCGGGACTGGCAAAAACATTCAGTACTTC. Translating it yields CSARFSGTGKNIQYF.

The chain uses TRBV5-1 and TRBJ1-2; TRBD1 matches 8 bases. The CDR3 contains 15 residues. V shed 4 bases and J 2 bases; nucleotides not matched to a gene: 7. Looked up from germline, CDR1 is SGHRS and CDR2 is YFSETQ. Here the CDR3 DNA reads TGCGCCAGCAGCCCGACAGGGGCTCTCAACTATGGCTACACCTTC. It encodes CASSPTGALNYGYTF.

The gene calls are TRBV5-1 and TRBJ2-1, with D uncertain. CDR3 size: 14 residues. Germline V gives CDR1 SGHRS, CDR2 YFSETQ. V gave up 2 bases and J gave up 6 bases, with 12 bases separating them. The CDR3 coding sequence is TGCGCCAGCAGCTTCCTGGAAGAACTCAATGAGCAGTTCTTC. Translating it yields CASSFLEELNEQFF.

This clonotype appeared many times. The CDR3 DNA is TGTGCGACCAGAGCAGGGGCAGATACGCAGTATTTT. Translating it yields CATRAGADTQYF. The rearrangement joins TRBV21-1 to TRBJ2-3; the table's D call of TRBD1 was not tested on the DNA. TRBV21-1 is marked as a pseudogene. The CDR3 runs to 12 residues.

The chain has TRBV10-3 and TRBJ2-1; 15 bases agree with TRBD2. CDR1 and CDR2 (germline): ENHRY, SYGVKD. Trimming removed 8 bases from V and 3 bases from J; junction bases left unmatched: 2. The CDR3 is made up of 15 amino acids. The CDR3 loop is CAIRTSGGGYNEQFF. The CDR3 bases are TGTGCCATCCGGACTAGCGGGGGGGGCTACAATGAGCAGTTCTTC.

This clonotype was found a few times. CDR3 in amino acids: CASSYTSRLSYNEQFF. The CDR3, as DNA: TGTGCCAGCAGCTATACTAGCCGGCTCTCCTACAATGAGCAGTTCTTC. The chain uses TRBV7-9 and TRBJ2-1, with TRBD2 as a possible D gene (6 bases). V gave up 4 bases and J gave up 0 bases, with 13 bases separating them. CDR3 length: 16 amino acids. Germline CDR1 reads SEHNR; CDR2 reads FQNEAQ (reference sequence).

This rearrangement joins TRBV12-3 or TRBV12-4 to TRBJ1-1; possibly TRBD1 for D (5 bases). This CDR3 spans 14 amino acids. V gave up 6 bases and J gave up 1 base, with 12 bases separating them. CDR3 protein: CASSLRDANTEAFF. The CDR3 coding sequence is TGTGCCAGCAGCCTTCGGGACGCGAACACTGAAGCTTTCTTT.

This clonotype was observed at least ten times. The CDR3 here is CSARRGSSPQGNEQFF. The CDR3 DNA follows: TGCAGTGCTAGACGAGGGTCTAGCCCCCAAGGCAATGAGCAGTTCTTC. The chain couples TRBV20-1 to TRBJ2-1, with a tentative D call TRBD2 (5 bases). The germline V gene encodes CDR1 DFQATT and CDR2 SNEGSKA (reference sequence). The V and J ends lost 2 bases and 6 bases respectively, with 20 bases between them. This CDR3 region has 16 residues.